The entry below describes one T cell receptor beta chain. The antigen remains unidentified. The data derive from a study of CD8 T cells in ankylosing spondylitis. Study-wide findings and caveats: Reports say disease-linked clones showed up significantly more in matched ankylosing spondylitis synovial fluid. Typical of ankylosing spondylitis blood, it appeared, was a TCR beta motif of eight highly homologous variants.

This CDR3 has 16 amino acids. V dropped 3 bases and J dropped 1 base, with 16 bases sitting between them. The germline gives CDR1 SGDLS, CDR2 YYNGEE. TCRdb independently ran MiXCR on the 5' RACE reads; one entry per CDR3 protein. Altogether approximately 140,000 distinct CDR3 sequences are present, about 42% being singletons, with the ten largest covering roughly 15%. This chain connects TRBV9 to TRBJ2-5; a weak D match, TRBD2 (5 bases). The receptor's source is a male donor with ankylosing spondylitis. Material: synovial fluid, either unsorted or a sorted T cell fraction (not recorded which). The chain's CDR3 is CASSGRLNNVQETQYF. CDR3 sequence (DNA): TGTGCCAGCAGCGGAAGACTAAACAATGTCCAAGAGACCCAGTACTTC.